This T cell receptor (beta chain) was obtained from a study of siplizumab effects on memory and regulatory T cells. Method: immunoSEQ multiplex PCR; TCRdb's copy keeps in-frame clones and lacks some. In the table there are more than 85,000 clones, about 92% of which are singletons. The V gene end was trimmed by 7 bases and the J gene end by 0 bases; junction bases not matched to a gene: 6. The CDR3 is 15 amino acids. Per germline, CDR1 SGHNT and CDR2 YENEEA. The rearrangement links TRBV11-3 to TRBJ2-3; 8 nucleotides agree with TRBD2. The specimen was CD4+ T cells sorted from blood. This receptor was taken from a human donor in good health. The CDR3 bases are TGTGCCAGCACCCCTCCTAGCGGGAGCACAGATACGCAGTATTTT. Translated: CASTPPSGSTDTQYF.